These 20 T cell receptor beta chains were all obtained from the same sample, sequenced in a study of technical replicates of blood from several donors. Sequencing was performed with immunoSEQ multiplex PCR; in TCRdb, only in-frame clones are kept and a portion is missing. The data show more than 65,000 clones, 91% seen once. What was sequenced was T cells isolated from PBMCs. The receptors derive from a human donor in good health. Some clones in this sample may be carry-over from other donors' samples.

The J gene is TRBJ2-7, the V gene TRBV7-9, with 7 bases lining up with TRBD1. The CDR3 runs 15 residues. In germline, CDR1 is SEHNR, CDR2 FQNEAQ (reference sequence). Trimming removed 6 bases from V and 0 bases from J; junction bases left unmatched: 8. CDR3 DNA sequence: TGTGCCAGCAGTTCACAGGGGACCAGCTCCTACGAGCAGTACTTC. Protein: CASSSQGTSSYEQYF.

The V call is TRBV11-2, the J call TRBJ1-1; TRBD1 matches at 9 bases. The CDR3 extends over 16 amino acids. The J segment lost 2 bases and the V segment lost 5 bases, leaving 9 bases of the junction unmatched. Per germline, CDR1 SGHAT and CDR2 FQNNGV. The CDR3 DNA reads as TGTGCCAGCAGCCGGGGGAGACAGGGGGTTAACACTGAAGCTTTCTTT. Protein: CASSRGRQGVNTEAFF. The full variable domain, with the rest looked up from reference TRBV11-2 and TRBJ1-1, is EAGVAQSPRYKIIEKRQSVAFWCNPISGHATLYWYQQILGQGPKLLIQFQNNGVVDDSQLPKDRFSAERLKGVDSTLKIQPAKLEDSAVYLCASSRGRQGVNTEAFFGQGTRLTVV.

The chain recombines TRBV28 with TRBJ2-1; 9 nucleotides line up with TRBD1. This CDR3 is built from 16 residues. Germline V lookup: CDR1 MDHEN, CDR2 SYDVKM. V gave up 3 bases and J gave up 1 base; unmatched junction bases: 4. The CDR3 DNA reads as TGTGCCAGCAGTTTGATCGGGACAGGGTCCTACAATGAGCAGTTCTTC. It is translated as CASSLIGTGSYNEQFF.

This clone was seen a single time. J is TRBJ2-1 and V is TRBV19, with 8 bases identical to TRBD2. The CDR3 consists of 15 residues. Germline CDR1 is LNHDA and CDR2 is SQIVND (reference sequence). The ends lost 7 bases at V and 9 bases at J; junction bases unmatched: 14. CDR3 sequence: CASTVSGLGIFEQFF. DNA for the CDR3: TGTGCCAGTACAGTATCGGGACTAGGTATTTTTGAGCAGTTCTTC.

The chain is built from TRBV5-1 and TRBJ1-2, with D uncertain. CDR1 SGHRS and CDR2 YFSETQ come from the germline V gene. The germline V and J ends were trimmed by 0 bases and 2 bases, with 8 bases remaining between them. This CDR3 comprises 14 residues. CDR3 in amino acids: CASSLVTSNYGYTF. CDR3 nucleotide sequence: TGCGCCAGCAGCTTGGTTACATCAAACTATGGCTACACCTTC.

The chain links TRBV28 to TRBJ1-4; weak D call: TRBD1 (6 bases). Trimming shortened V by 3 bases and J by 8 bases, and 19 bases separated the two germline ends. The CDR3 is 16 amino acids. Germline lookup yields CDR1 MDHEN and CDR2 SYDVKM. The CDR3 DNA follows: TGTGCCAGCAGTTTGGTGGCGCGGGGGGCGAGGGAAAAACTGTTTTTT. Its protein product is CASSLVARGAREKLFF.

This chain joins TRBV29-1 and TRBJ1-2, with TRBD1 matching 7 bases. V lost 7 bases, J lost 5 bases, and 7 bases stayed unmatched. Germline CDR1 SQVTM, CDR2 ANQGSEA. The CDR3 is 12 residues long. In nucleotides, the CDR3 is TGCAGCGCCGGGACAGAACCTTATGGCTACACCTTC. The encoded protein is CSAGTEPYGYTF.

The chain couples TRBV11-2 to TRBJ2-5; D might be TRBD1 (5 bases). V lost 1 base, J lost 1 base, and 7 bases lay in between. The CDR3 is 14 amino acids. Germline-derived CDR1 and CDR2 are SGHAT and FQNNGV. For the CDR3, the DNA is TGTGCCAGCAGCTTAGGTACAGGCCAAGAGACCCAGTACTTC. This encodes CASSLGTGQETQYF. Looking up the rest from reference TRBV11-2 and TRBJ2-5 gives the full variable domain: EAGVAQSPRYKIIEKRQSVAFWCNPISGHATLYWYQQILGQGPKLLIQFQNNGVVDDSQLPKDRFSAERLKGVDSTLKIQPAKLEDSAVYLCASSLGTGQETQYFGPGTRLLVL.

This chain uses TRBV5-6 with TRBJ2-1; 7 bases are a match to TRBD2. The CDR3 spans 16 residues. V gave up 2 bases and J gave up 4 bases; unmatched junction bases: 9. Germline V gene lookup returns CDR1 SGHDT and CDR2 YYEEEE. CDR3: CASSLLLAVKYNEQFF. CDR3 nucleotide sequence: TGTGCCAGCAGCTTACTTCTAGCGGTGAAATACAATGAGCAGTTCTTC.

This chain links TRBV7-2 with TRBJ2-7, with 10 bases that match TRBD1. The junction had 4 bases not matched to a gene; V was cut back by 2 bases and J by 6 bases. The V gene's germline CDR1 is SGHTA and CDR2 FQGNSA. The CDR3 consists of 14 residues. The CDR3 here is CASSLLGTGVEQYF. For the CDR3, the DNA is TGTGCCAGCAGCTTATTAGGGACAGGGGTCGAGCAGTACTTC.

This clone has more than one count but fewer than ten. J is TRBJ2-7 and V is TRBV6-5, with 8 bases identical to TRBD1. Germline CDR1 reads MNHEY; CDR2 reads SVGAGI. V gave up 6 bases and J gave up 3 bases; unmatched junction bases: 7. The CDR3 spans 14 residues. The CDR3 DNA is TGTGCCAGCAGGAGTAGGACAGGGAACTACGAGCAGTACTTC. Residues: CASRSRTGNYEQYF.

The rearrangement links TRBV7-9 to TRBJ2-3; tentatively, D is TRBD1 (6 bases). The CDR3 runs 15 residues. The V end lost 9 bases, the J end lost 0 bases, and 16 bases lay between the germline ends. Germline V CDR1 and CDR2: SEHNR, FQNEAQ (reference sequence). CDR3 nucleotides: TGTGCCAGTTCTACCGGGACACATAGCACAGATACGCAGTATTTT. Translation: CASSTGTHSTDTQYF.

The chain has TRBV30 and TRBJ1-1; no definite D call. V lost 3 bases and J 1 base, leaving 6 bases between the germline ends. CDR3 size: 12 residues. Germline loops: CDR1 GTSNPN, CDR2 SVGIG (reference sequence). In DNA, the CDR3 is TGTGCCTGGAGCCATTGGAACACTGAAGCTTTCTTT. This translates into CAWSHWNTEAFF.

The gene calls are TRBV6-4 and TRBJ2-1; TRBD1 matches at 9 bases. CDR1 is MRHNA, CDR2 SNTAGT, per germline. The CDR3 runs 14 residues. V shed 3 bases, J shed 10 bases, and the junction held 7 bases outside the gene matches. The CDR3 DNA is TGTGCCAGCAGTGAAGCGGACAGGGGATACGAGCAGTTCTTC. Amino acid sequence: CASSEADRGYEQFF.

The gene calls are TRBV29-1 and TRBJ2-3; TRBD1 might be the D (6 bases). V lost 7 bases and J lost 7, with 18 bases in between. Germline V lookup: CDR1 SQVTM, CDR2 ANQGSEA. The CDR3 is 13 residues long. The DNA for the CDR3 is TGCAGCGCGCCCCAAGCACAGGGAAATACGCAGTATTTT. As protein: CSAPQAQGNTQYF.

The chain combines TRBV11-2 with TRBJ2-7, with D possibly being TRBD2 (6 bases). V lost 5 bases and J lost 2, with 16 bases in between. The CDR3 runs to 15 residues. CDR1 and CDR2 from the germline V gene are SGHAT and FQNNGV. CDR3 DNA sequence: TGTGCCAGCAGCCCGAATTTAGGACTACCCTACGAGCAGTACTTC. This translates into CASSPNLGLPYEQYF.

The V gene is TRBV19, the J gene TRBJ1-5; D may be TRBD1 (6 bases). The V gene's germline CDR1 is LNHDA and CDR2 SQIVND (reference sequence). With 3 bases removed from V and 7 bases from J, the gap between germline ends came to 10 bases. The CDR3 has 13 residues. The CDR3 protein is CASSIAGEQPQHF. CDR3 DNA: TGTGCCAGTAGTATTGCAGGGGAGCAGCCCCAGCATTTT.

The V call is TRBV19, the J call TRBJ1-2; 11 nucleotides align to TRBD1. V was clipped by 4 bases and J by 7 bases; unmatched bases: 2. Germline lookup yields CDR1 LNHDA and CDR2 SQIVND (reference sequence). This CDR3 is built from 13 residues. The chain's CDR3 is CASSTGTGGGYTF. The DNA for the CDR3 is TGTGCCAGTAGTACCGGGACAGGGGGTGGCTACACCTTC.

V usage is TRBV27 and J usage is TRBJ2-7; possibly TRBD2 for D (6 bases). The CDR3 has 14 amino acids. Germline V gene lookup returns CDR1 MNHEY and CDR2 SMNVEV (reference sequence). V was shortened by 8 bases and J by 2 bases, with 16 bases between the two germline ends. As DNA, the CDR3 is TGTGCCAGCTCGAGCGGAGGGTGGCCCTACGAGCAGTACTTC. Translating gives CASSSGGWPYEQYF.

The chain links TRBV5-1 to TRBJ1-3; no reliable D call. Germline lookup yields CDR1 SGHRS and CDR2 YFSETQ. V was pared by 0 bases and J by 4 bases, with 8 bases between. This CDR3 has 14 amino acids. CDR3 DNA sequence: TGCGCCAGCAGCTTGGGGGAGTACGGAAACACCATATATTTT. Translated, it gives CASSLGEYGNTIYF.